This is a list of T cell receptor beta chains from one sample in a study of memory CD4+ T cells and cytomegalovirus serostatus. Data came from immunoSEQ multiplex PCR; TCRdb stores just in-frame clones and leaves some out. This table has 45,000 to 65,000 clones, around 78% appearing once. The sequenced sample consisted of memory CD4+ T cells from blood. The receptors shown here come from an adult in good health and CMV-seronegative. Each CDR3 is given with its conserved first and last residue. The D gene is left open where the match is weak. Size is omitted from some rows. Given values are once, few, many or a class for expanded clones.

clone_size,v_call,d_call,j_call,cdr3_nt,cdr3_aa
once,TRBV30,NA,TRBJ1-4,TGTGCCTGGAGTACATGGGGGAATGAAAAACTGTTTTTT,CAWSTWGNEKLFF
NA,TRBV5-6,TRBD1,TRBJ1-1,TGTGCCAGCAGCTTGGCAGGACAGGGATTGAGTGAAGCTTTCTTT,CASSLAGQGLSEAFF
NA,TRBV5-6,NA,TRBJ1-2,TGTGCCAGCAGCCCCCACGACTCTTCAGGGGTAGATGGCTACACCTTC,CASSPHDSSGVDGYTF
NA,TRBV2,NA,TRBJ2-7,TGTGCCAGCGGTAGGGAGAGATCCTACGAGCAGTACTTC,CASGRERSYEQYF
NA,TRBV21-1,NA,TRBJ1-2,TGTGCCAGCAGCCCCCCCCGGGGATGCTACACCTTC,CASSPPRGCYTF
NA,TRBV25-1,TRBD1,TRBJ2-7,TGTGCCAGCAGTCCACAGGGGGGTCGGCAGTACTTC,CASSPQGGRQYF
NA,TRBV4-1,NA,TRBJ2-7,TGCGCCAGCAGCCAAGGAGGCAGCCGAAGCTCCTACGAGCAGTACTTC,CASSQGGSRSSYEQYF
NA,TRBV7-9,TRBD1,TRBJ1-2,TGCGCCAGCAGCTTAGACCTGACAGGGGTTGGATTCTATGGCTACACCTTC,CASSLDLTGVGFYGYTF
once,TRBV5-1,TRBD1,TRBJ2-4,TGCGCCAGCAGCTTCCAGACAGGGGCCTGGGACATTCAGTACTTC,CASSFQTGAWDIQYF
NA,TRBV7-2,TRBD1,TRBJ2-1,TGTGCCAGCAGCATTTCCCGGGACAGGGGGTTATCCTCCTACAATGAGCAGTTCTTC,CASSISRDRGLSSYNEQFF
NA,TRBV18,TRBD2,TRBJ2-7,TGTGCCAGCTCACCCCGGGAGGTGAGCTCCTACGAGCAGTACTTC,CASSPREVSSYEQYF
NA,TRBV4-3,NA,TRBJ2-5,TGCGCCAGCAGCCAAGGGGTAGGCCGGGCCAGAAATGAGCAGTACTTC,CASSQGVGRARNEQYF
NA,TRBV11-2,TRBD2,TRBJ2-1,TGTGCCAGCAGCTCCGTAGCGGGGGGTTACAATGAGCAGTTCTTC,CASSSVAGGYNEQFF
few,TRBV7-2,TRBD1,TRBJ1-6,TGTGCCAGCAGCGCCACCGGGACAGGGGCATCACCCCTCCACTTT,CASSATGTGASPLHF